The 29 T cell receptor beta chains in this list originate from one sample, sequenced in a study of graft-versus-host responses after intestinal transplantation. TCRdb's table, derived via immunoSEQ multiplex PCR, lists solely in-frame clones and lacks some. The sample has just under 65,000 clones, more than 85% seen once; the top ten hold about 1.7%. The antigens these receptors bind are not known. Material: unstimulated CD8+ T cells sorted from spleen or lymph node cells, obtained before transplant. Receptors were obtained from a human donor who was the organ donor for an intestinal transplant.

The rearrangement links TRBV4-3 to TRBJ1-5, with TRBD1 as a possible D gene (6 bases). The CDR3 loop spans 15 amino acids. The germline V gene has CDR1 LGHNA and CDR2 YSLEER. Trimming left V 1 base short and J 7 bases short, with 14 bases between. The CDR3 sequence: CASSQGTGLGQPQHF. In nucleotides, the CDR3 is TGCGCCAGCAGCCAAGGCACAGGGCTGGGACAGCCCCAGCATTTT.

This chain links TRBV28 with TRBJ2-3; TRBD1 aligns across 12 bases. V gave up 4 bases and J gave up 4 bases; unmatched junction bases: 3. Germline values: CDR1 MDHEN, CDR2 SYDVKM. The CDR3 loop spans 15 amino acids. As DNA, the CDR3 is TGTGCCAGCAGTTCGGGGACAGGGGGCCCAGATACGCAGTATTTT. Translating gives CASSSGTGGPDTQYF.

This chain's CDR3 is CASSSAGGKETQYF. In DNA form, the CDR3 reads TGTGCCAGCAGCTCGGCAGGGGGTAAGGAGACCCAGTACTTC. This rearrangement joins TRBV5-6 to TRBJ2-5, with 7 positions matching TRBD1. Germline CDR1 and CDR2: SGHDT and YYEEEE. Trimming removed 3 bases from V and 5 bases from J; junction bases left unmatched: 7. The CDR3 loop spans 14 amino acids.

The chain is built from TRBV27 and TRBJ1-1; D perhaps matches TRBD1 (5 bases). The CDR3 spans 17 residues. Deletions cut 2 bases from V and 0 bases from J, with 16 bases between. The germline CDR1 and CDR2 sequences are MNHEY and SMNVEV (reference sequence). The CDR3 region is CASSLRGHTEVNTEAFF. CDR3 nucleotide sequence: TGTGCCAGCAGTTTAAGGGGTCATACGGAAGTGAACACTGAAGCTTTCTTT.

The CDR3 loop is CASSYSKGVEQYF. The CDR3 nucleotides are TGTGCCAGCAGTTACTCGAAAGGGGTAGAGCAGTACTTC. The gene calls are TRBV6-6 and TRBJ2-7; D is possibly TRBD1 (5 bases). V was pared by 0 bases and J by 7 bases, with 10 bases between. This CDR3 has 13 amino acids. Germline CDR1 reads MNHNY; CDR2 reads SVGAGI (reference sequence).

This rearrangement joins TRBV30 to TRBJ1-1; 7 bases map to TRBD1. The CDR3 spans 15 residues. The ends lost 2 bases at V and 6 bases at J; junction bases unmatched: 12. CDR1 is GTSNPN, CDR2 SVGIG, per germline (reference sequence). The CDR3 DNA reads TGTGCCTGGAGTTCACTGACAGGGTGGGGAGCTGAAGCTTTCTTT. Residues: CAWSSLTGWGAEAFF.

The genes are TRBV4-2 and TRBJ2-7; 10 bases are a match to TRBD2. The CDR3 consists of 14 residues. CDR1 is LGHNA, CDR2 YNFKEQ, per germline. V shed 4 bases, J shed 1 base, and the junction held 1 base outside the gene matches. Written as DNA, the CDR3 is TGTGCCAGCAGCCTACTAGCGGGGTCCTACGAGCAGTACTTC. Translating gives CASSLLAGSYEQYF.

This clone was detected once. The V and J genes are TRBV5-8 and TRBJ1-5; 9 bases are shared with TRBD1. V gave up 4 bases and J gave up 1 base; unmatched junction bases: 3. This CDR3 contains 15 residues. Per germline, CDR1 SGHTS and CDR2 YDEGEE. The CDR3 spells CASSQGQGSNQPQHF. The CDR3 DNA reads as TGTGCCAGCAGCCAAGGACAGGGGAGCAATCAGCCCCAGCATTTT.

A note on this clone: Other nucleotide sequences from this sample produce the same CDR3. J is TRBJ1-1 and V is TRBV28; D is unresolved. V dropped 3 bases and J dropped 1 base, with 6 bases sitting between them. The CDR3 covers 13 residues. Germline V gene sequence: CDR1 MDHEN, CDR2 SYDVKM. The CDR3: CASSFRENTEAFF. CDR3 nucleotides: TGTGCCAGCAGTTTCCGAGAGAACACTGAAGCTTTCTTT.

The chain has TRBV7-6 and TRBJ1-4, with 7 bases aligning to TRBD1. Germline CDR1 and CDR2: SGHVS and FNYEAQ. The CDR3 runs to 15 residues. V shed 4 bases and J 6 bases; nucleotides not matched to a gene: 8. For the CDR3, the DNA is TGTGCCAGCAGCTCCTCGGAGGGGGCCCATGAAAAACTGTTTTTT. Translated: CASSSSEGAHEKLFF.

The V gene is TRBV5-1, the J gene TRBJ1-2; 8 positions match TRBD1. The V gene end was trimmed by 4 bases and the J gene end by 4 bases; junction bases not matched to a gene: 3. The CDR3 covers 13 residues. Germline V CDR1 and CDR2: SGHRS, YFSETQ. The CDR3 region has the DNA TGCGCCAGCAGCCGACAGGGGCCCTATGGCTACACCTTC. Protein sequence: CASSRQGPYGYTF.

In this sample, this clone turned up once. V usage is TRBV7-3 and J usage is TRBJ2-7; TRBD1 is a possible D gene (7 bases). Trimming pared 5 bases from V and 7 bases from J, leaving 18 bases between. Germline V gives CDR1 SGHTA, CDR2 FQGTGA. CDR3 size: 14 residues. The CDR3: CASSTSGGGSEQYF. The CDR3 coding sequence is TGTGCCAGCAGCACCTCAGGGGGAGGATCGGAGCAGTACTTC.

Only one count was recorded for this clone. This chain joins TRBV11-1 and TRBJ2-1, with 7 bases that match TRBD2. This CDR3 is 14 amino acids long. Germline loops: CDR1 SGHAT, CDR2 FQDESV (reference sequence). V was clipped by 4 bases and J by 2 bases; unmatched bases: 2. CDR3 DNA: TGTGCCAGCAGCTCCCTAGCGGCCTACAATGAGCAGTTCTTC. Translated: CASSSLAAYNEQFF.

The chain's CDR3 is CASSIRDYSTRRLVEQFF. In nucleotides, the CDR3 is TGTGCCAGCAGCATCCGGGACTACTCTACTCGCCGGCTCGTGGAGCAGTTCTTC. The V and J genes are TRBV21-1 and TRBJ2-1; TRBD2, the table's D call, was not compared with the DNA. TRBV21-1 is annotated as a pseudogene. There are 18 residues in the CDR3.

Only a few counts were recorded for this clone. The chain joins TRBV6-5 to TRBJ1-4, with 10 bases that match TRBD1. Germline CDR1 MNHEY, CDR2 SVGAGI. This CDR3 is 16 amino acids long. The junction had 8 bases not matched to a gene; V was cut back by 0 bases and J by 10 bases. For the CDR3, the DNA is TGTGCCAGCAGTTACTCGCCCGGGACAGGGGCATCAAAACTGTTTTTT. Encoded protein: CASSYSPGTGASKLFF.

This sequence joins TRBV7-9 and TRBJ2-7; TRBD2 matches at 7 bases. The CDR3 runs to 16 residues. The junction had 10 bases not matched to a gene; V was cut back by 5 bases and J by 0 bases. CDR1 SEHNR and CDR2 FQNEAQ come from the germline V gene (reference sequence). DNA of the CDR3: TGTGCCAGCAGCCCATTATCGGGCGGGAGCTCCTACGAGCAGTACTTC. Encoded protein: CASSPLSGGSSYEQYF.

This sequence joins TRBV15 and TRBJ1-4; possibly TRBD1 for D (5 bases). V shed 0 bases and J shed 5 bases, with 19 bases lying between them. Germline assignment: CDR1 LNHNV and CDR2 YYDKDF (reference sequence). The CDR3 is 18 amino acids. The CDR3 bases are TGTGCCACCAGCAGAGAACTTAAATCACAGGTTTACAATGAAAAACTGTTTTTT. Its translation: CATSRELKSQVYNEKLFF.

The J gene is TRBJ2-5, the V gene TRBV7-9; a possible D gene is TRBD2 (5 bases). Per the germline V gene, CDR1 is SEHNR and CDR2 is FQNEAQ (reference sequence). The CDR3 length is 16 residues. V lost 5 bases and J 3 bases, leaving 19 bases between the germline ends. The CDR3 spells CASSQGGYEGEETQYF. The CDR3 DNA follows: TGTGCCAGCAGCCAAGGTGGTTACGAGGGAGAAGAGACCCAGTACTTC.

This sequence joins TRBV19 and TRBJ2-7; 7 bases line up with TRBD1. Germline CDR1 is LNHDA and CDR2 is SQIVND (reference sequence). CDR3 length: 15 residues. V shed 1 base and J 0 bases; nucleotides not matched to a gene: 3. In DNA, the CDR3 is TGTGCCAGTAGTATAGCTCCAGGGGGCTCCTACGAGCAGTACTTC. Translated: CASSIAPGGSYEQYF.

The CDR3 sequence: CASSLRMRPRGYEQYF. CDR3 bases: TGTGCCAGCAGCTTACGGATGAGACCCAGGGGCTACGAGCAGTACTTC. The chain uses TRBV7-8 and TRBJ2-7; the D gene is possibly TRBD1 (6 bases). Per germline, CDR1 SGHVS and CDR2 FQNEAQ. The CDR3 sequence is 16 residues long. Trimming removed 2 bases at V and 3 bases at J, with 17 bases between.

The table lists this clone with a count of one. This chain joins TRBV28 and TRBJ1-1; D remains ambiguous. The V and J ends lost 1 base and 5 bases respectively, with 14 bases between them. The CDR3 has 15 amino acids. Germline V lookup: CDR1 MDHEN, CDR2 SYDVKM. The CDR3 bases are TGTGCCAGCAGTTTATTTGGACGGGGAGAGACTGAAGCTTTCTTT. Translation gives CASSLFGRGETEAFF.

The CDR3 sequence: CASSRPYYRTRVFNEQFF. The CDR3 DNA sequence: TGTGCCAGCAGCAGACCCTATTATCGGACACGCGTATTCAATGAGCAGTTCTTC. The rearrangement joins TRBV21-1 to TRBJ2-1; TRBD1, the table's D call, lacks a check against the DNA. TRBV21-1 is a pseudogene. The CDR3 extends over 18 amino acids.

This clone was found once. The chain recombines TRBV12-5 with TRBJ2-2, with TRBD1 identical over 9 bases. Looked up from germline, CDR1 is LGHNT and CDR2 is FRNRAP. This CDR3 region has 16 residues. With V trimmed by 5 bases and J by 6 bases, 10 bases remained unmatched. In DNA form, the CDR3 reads TGTGCTAGTGGTCTTCCGGGACAGGGTAATTCCGGGGAGCTGTTTTTT. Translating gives CASGLPGQGNSGELFF.

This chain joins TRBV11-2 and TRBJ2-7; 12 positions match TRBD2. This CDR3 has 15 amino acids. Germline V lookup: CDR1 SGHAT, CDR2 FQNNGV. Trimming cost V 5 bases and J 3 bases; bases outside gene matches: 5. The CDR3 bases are TGTGCCAGCAGCGAGGGACTAGCGGGTGTCTACGAGCAGTACTTC. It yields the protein CASSEGLAGVYEQYF.

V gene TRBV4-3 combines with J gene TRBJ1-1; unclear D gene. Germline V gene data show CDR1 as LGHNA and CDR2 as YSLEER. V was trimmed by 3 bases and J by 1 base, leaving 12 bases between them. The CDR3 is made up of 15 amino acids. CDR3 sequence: CASSQLLTGNTEAFF. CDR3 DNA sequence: TGCGCCAGCAGCCAGCTATTGACGGGGAACACTGAAGCTTTCTTT.

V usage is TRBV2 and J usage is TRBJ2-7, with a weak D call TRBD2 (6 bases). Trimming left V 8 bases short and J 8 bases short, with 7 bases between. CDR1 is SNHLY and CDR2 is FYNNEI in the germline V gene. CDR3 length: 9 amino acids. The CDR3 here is CASGGKQYF. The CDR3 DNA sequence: TGTGCCAGCGGGGGGAAGCAGTACTTC.

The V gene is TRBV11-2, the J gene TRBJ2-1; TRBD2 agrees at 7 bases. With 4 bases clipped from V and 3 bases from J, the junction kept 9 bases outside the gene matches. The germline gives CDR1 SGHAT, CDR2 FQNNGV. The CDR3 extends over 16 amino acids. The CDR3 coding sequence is TGTGCCAGCAGCTCAGTTCTAGCGGCCAACTACAATGAGCAGTTCTTC. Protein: CASSSVLAANYNEQFF.

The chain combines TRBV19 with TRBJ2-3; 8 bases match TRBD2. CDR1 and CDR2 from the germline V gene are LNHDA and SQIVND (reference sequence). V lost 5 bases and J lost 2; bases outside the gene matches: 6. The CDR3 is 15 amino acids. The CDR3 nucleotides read TGTGCCAGTAGTGGAGGACTAGCTGTCACAGATACGCAGTATTTT. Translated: CASSGGLAVTDTQYF.

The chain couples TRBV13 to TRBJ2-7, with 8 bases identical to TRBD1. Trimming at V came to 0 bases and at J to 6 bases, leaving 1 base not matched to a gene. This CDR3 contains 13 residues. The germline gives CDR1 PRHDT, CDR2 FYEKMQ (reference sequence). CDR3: CASSLGTGGEQYF. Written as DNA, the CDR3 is TGTGCCAGCAGCTTAGGAACAGGGGGCGAGCAGTACTTC.